This TCR beta chain was identified during a study of CD8 T cells in Susac syndrome. Reverse transcription of roughly 0.45 to 1 ug RNA was performed with random hexamers. TCRdb called the immunoSEQ multiplex PCR reads again in MiXCR, with one record for every CDR3 protein. The sample shows over 150,000 distinct CDR3 sequences, roughly 95% of them seen only once. CDR1 is LNHNV and CDR2 is YYDKDF in the germline V gene (reference sequence). The CDR3 spans 14 residues. V gave up 0 bases and J gave up 6 bases, with 11 bases separating them. Sequencing was performed on CD4+ T cells from PBMCs. This clonotype was obtained from a human donor with Susac syndrome. The genes are TRBV15 and TRBJ1-2; weak D call: TRBD1 (5 bases). The chain's CDR3 is CATSREQGFHGYTF. CDR3 sequence (DNA): TGTGCCACCAGCAGAGAGCAGGGTTTTCATGGCTACACCTTC.